The entry below describes one T cell receptor beta chain. This clonotype appeared many times. Its antigen remains unidentified. Base qualities are not recorded, but no much larger clone differs from it by a single base. The treatment or condition label here, explained by the study, means: allogeneic hematopoietic cell transplantation with graft depleted of TCRalphabeta T cells and CD19 B cells. The children who served as transplant recipients had been given grafts of TCRalphabeta/CD19-depleted allogeneic hematopoietic cells. The protocol used for the library was PCR. Instrument used: Illumina HiSeq 2500. To normalize quantification of the TCRbeta repertoire, the TCR libraries were built with molecular barcoding that relied on unique molecular identifiers. TCRdb cleaned the public reads at Q25 with fastp, built clones with MiXCR and kept in-frame beta chains. Each record represents a unique CDR3 protein, reported with the most common genes and DNA among its rows. In this sample the table shows some 70,000 distinct CDR3 sequences, roughly 4.9% of which occur a single time. The top ten hold 18% of the sample.

V gives up 3 bases and J gives up 2 bases, and the segment between their germline ends measures 10 bases. The CDR3, from cysteine to phenylalanine, totals 14 residues. Of the read, only the CDR3 DNA is kept; its 42 bases are in frame from base 1. For CDR1 and CDR2, the germline V gene (reference sequence) lists SEHNR and FQNEAQ. This record comes from a study of T-cell reconstitution after alpha-beta-depleted transplantation in children (dated by TCRdb to the mid-2010s). For context, the study as a whole: Using TCR repertoire profiling, the study followed T-cell immune reconstitution in a quantitative way in children after TCRalphabeta/CD19-depleted allogeneic hematopoietic cell transplantation. General findings and caveats noted by the study authors: Hyperexpanded clone frequencies declined over subsequent months; after one year, T-cell counts and TCRbeta diversity were mostly attributed to newly produced T cells. In some patients, the high TCRbeta diversity seen at day 60 was put down to recipient T cells and intrathymic progenitors that had survived conditioning. About two months after transplant, the apparently early recovery of alphabetaT-cell counts reportedly depended on just several hundred clones that had expanded rapidly and came from non-depleted graft cells.

The source was PBMCs, mostly from graft donor cells, collected 180 days after TCRalphabeta/CD19-depleted stem cell transplant. The source of this sequence is a boy under two years old who had a stem cell transplant for acute myeloid leukemia, so the T cells may come from the graft donor. The V and J genes are TRBV7-9 and TRBJ1-1, with a weak D call of TRBD1 (5 bases match). The DNA is TGTGCCAGCAGCTTGGGGGTCAGAAACACTGAAGCTTTCTTT. It codes for CASSLGVRNTEAFF. With the rest looked up from the reference TRBV7-9 and TRBJ1-1 genes rather than sequenced, the full variable domain is DTGVSQNPRHKITKRGQNVTFRCDPISEHNRLYWYRQTLGQGPEFLTYFQNEAQLEKSRLLSDRFSAERPKGSFSTLEIQRTEQGDSAMYLCASSLGVRNTEAFFGQGTRLTVV.